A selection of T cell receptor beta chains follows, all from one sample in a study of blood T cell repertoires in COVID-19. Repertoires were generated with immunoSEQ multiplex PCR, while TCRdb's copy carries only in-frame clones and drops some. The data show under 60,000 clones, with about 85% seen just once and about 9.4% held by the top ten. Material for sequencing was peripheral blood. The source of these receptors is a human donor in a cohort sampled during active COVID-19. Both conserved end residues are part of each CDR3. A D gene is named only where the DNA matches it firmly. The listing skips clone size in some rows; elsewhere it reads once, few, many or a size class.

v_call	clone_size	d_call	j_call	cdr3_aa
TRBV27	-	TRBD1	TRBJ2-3	CASSFTGGLGTQYF
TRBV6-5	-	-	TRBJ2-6	CASSYWGAGANVLTF
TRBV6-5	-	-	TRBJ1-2	CASSPGVVYGYTF
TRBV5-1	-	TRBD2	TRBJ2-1	CASSYPGSTSGRAYNEQFF
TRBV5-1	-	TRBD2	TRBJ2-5	CASSLGSSGSQETQYF
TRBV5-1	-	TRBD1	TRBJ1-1	CASSLTGTGVNPEAFF
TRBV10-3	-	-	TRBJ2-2	CAISESFGAGELFF
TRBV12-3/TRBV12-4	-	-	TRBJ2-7	CASGGLSYEQYF
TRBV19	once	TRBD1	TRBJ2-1	CASSRGTGGGEQFF
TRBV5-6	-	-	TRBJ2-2	CASSFVTGELFF
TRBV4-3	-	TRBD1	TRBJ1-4	CASSVQTGPNEKLFF
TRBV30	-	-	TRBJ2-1	CAWSRDSVNEQFF
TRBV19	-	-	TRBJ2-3	CASSSPRQTDTQYF
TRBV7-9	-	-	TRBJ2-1	CASSLGRGAYNGYNEQFF
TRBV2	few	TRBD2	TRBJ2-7	CASSEWGLAGGPGNSYEQYF
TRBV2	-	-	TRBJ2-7	CASSEIPTGSRVILIYEQYF
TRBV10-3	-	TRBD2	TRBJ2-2	CAITKSAGEPGELFF
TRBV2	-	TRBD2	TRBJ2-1	CASRGLNYNEQFF
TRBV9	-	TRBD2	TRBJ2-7	CASSDASGTGGQYF
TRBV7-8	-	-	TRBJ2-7	CASSLVARGAYEQYF
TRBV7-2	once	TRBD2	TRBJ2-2	CASSLLLAGVVGELFF
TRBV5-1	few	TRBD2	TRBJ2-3	CASSLRGGATSTDTQYF
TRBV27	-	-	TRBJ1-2	CASRLAGTQGNGYTF
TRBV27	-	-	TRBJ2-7	CASSSLFDSTVHEQYF
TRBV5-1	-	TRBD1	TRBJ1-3	CASSPGGMENTIYF
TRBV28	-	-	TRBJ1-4	CASRAGGPPTNEKLFF
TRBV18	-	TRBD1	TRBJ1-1	CASSRDRGRAEAFF
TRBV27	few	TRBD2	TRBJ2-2	CASSPGLAVFTGELFF
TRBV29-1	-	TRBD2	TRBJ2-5	CSVDRLAGDQETQYF
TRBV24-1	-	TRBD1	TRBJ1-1	CATRKGGARDEAFF
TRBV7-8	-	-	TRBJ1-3	CASSFRGGGNTIYF
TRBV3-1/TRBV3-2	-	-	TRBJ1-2	CASSHRGAGYGYTF
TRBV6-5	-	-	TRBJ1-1	CASSYPGATSNTEAFF
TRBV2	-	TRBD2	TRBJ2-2	CAFRRSGGSTGELFF
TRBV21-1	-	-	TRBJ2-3	CASSGTGYYTDTQYF
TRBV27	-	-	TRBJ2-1	CASSLGGRAYNEQFF
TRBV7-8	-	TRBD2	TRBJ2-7	CASSFMASGSHEQYF
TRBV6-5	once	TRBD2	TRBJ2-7	CASSYLGTSGRYEQYF
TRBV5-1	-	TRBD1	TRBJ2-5	CASSNAGQGQETQYF
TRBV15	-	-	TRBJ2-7	CATSRAQTGDEQYF
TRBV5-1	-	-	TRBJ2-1	CASSTGYRDEQFF
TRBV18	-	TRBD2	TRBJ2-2	CASSPLRGVRSTGELFF
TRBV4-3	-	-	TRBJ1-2	CASSVKQGSSGYTF
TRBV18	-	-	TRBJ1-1	CASSLGGGTNTEAFF
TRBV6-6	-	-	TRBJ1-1	CASSSPDSTEAFF
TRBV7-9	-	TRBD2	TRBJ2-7	CASSPAGREDAYEQYF
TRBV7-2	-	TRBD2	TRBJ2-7	CASSLWGGEQYF
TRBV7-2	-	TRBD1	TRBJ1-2	CASSLVQGASGGYTF
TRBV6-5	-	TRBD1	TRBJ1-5	CASRTGGSGNQPQHF
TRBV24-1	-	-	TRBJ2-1	CATSDTRSSYNEQFF
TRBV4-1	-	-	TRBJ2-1	CASSPHPTSSYNEQFF
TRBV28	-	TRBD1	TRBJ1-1	CASRGTGGWGTEAFF
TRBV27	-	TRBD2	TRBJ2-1	CASSLTSVNNEQFF
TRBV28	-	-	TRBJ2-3	CASSLAGLTADTQYF
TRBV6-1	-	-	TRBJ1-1	CASSEAWDSEAFF
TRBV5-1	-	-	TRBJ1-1	CASSPGQRNTEAFF
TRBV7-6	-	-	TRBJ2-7	CASSLSQGHYEQYF
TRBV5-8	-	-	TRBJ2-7	CASSWSSYEQYF